These T cell receptor beta chains were read from a single sample in a study of immune evolution from preneoplasia to lung adenocarcinoma. Assay: immunoSEQ multiplex PCR; the TCRdb copy retains only in-frame clones and omits some. The sample carries around 6,100 clones, approximately 85% recorded once. Sequencing was carried out using FFPE invasive lung adenocarcinoma tissue. Every receptor here comes from a person aged 50 to 70 with lung adenocarcinoma. The CDR3 runs from the conserved cysteine through the conserved F or W. Each record gives: D gene, J gene, V gene, CDR3 DNA, CDR3 protein. The D gene is left open where the match is weak.

>TRBD2|TRBJ2-5|TRBV6-1
TGTGCCAGCAGGGAGGGACTAGCTCAAGAGACCCAGTACTTC
CASREGLAQETQYF
>NA|TRBJ2-3|TRBV7-9
TGTGCCAGCAGCGAAAACAGTGCAGATACGCAGTATTTT
CASSENSADTQYF
>TRBD2|TRBJ2-2|TRBV7-2
TGTGCCAGCAGCCCCTCTTTGAGTAGCGGGTATACCGGGGAGCTGTTTTTT
CASSPSLSSGYTGELFF
>TRBD1|TRBJ1-2|TRBV7-3
TGTGCCAGCAGCCCGACAGGGGAGATGGGCTACACCTTC
CASSPTGEMGYTF
>NA|TRBJ2-1|TRBV9
TGTGCCAGCAGCGTACACAGGGACGAGGATGAGCAGTTCTTC
CASSVHRDEDEQFF
>TRBD1|TRBJ1-2|TRBV6-1
TGTGCCAGCAGTGAAGCTCCCGGGACAGGACTCTATGGCTACACCTTC
CASSEAPGTGLYGYTF
>NA|TRBJ1-5|TRBV30
TGTGCCTGGTCAAGCGGGGGCCACTCTACCAATCAGCCCCAGCATTTT
CAWSSGGHSTNQPQHF
>NA|TRBJ2-7|TRBV28
TGTGCCAGCAGTTCCCTGGAGGGCCCGTTGACAGGAGAGCAGTACTTC
CASSSLEGPLTGEQYF
>NA|TRBJ1-2|TRBV28
TGTGCCAGTCAAAAAGGGGGTAACTATGGCTACACCTTC
CASQKGGNYGYTF
>NA|TRBJ1-5|TRBV30
TGTGCCTGGAGTGCGAGTTCGGATCAGCCCCAGCATTTT
CAWSASSDQPQHF
>TRBD2|TRBJ2-7|TRBV2
TGTGCCAGCAGCTCCGACAAACTAGCGCTCTCCTACGAGCAGTACTTC
CASSSDKLALSYEQYF
>NA|TRBJ1-4|TRBV5-8
TGTGCCAGCAGCTTGTCTGAGGGATCGGTGGGTGAAAAACTGTTTTTT
CASSLSEGSVGEKLFF
>NA|TRBJ2-1|TRBV9
TGTGCCAGCAGCGTAGAGGGCCGGGACTTCTGGGGCAATGAGCAGTTCTTC
CASSVEGRDFWGNEQFF